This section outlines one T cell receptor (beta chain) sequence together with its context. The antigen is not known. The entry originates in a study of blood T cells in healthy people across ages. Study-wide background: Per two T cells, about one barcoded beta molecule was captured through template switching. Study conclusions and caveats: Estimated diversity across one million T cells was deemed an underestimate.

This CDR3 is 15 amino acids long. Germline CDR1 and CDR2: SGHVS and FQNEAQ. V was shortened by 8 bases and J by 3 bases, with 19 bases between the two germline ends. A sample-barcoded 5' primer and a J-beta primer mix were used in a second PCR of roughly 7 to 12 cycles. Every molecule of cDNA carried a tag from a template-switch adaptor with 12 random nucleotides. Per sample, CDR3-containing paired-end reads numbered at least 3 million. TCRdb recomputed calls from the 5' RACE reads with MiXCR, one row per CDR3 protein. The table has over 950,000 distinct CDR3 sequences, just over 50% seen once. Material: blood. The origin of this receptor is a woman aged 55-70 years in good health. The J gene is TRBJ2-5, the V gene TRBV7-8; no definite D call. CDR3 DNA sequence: TGTGCCAGCGGTCCCTCCTTGGGGTCTGAAGAGACCCAGTACTTC. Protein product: CASGPSLGSEETQYF.